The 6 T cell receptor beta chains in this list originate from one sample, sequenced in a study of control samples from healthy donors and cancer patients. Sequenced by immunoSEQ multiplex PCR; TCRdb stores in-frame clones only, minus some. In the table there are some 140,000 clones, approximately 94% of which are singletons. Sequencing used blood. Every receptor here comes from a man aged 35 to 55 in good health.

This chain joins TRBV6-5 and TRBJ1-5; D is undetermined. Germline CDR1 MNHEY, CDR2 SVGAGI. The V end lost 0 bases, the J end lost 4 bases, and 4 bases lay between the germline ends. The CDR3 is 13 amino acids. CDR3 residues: CASSYSVNQPQHF. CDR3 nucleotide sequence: TGTGCCAGCAGTTACTCAGTGAATCAGCCCCAGCATTTT.

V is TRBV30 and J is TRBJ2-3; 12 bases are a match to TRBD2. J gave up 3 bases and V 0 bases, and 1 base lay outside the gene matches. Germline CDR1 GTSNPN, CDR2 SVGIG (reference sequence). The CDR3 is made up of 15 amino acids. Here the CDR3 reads CAWSVGLAGTDTQYF. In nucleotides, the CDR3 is TGTGCCTGGAGTGTAGGACTAGCGGGGACAGATACGCAGTATTTT.

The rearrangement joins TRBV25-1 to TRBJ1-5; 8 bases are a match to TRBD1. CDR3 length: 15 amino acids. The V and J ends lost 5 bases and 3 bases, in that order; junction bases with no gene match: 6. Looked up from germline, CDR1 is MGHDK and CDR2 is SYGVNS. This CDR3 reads CASSLPGQDNQPQHF. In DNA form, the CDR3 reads TGTGCCAGCAGTCTCCCGGGACAGGACAATCAGCCCCAGCATTTT.

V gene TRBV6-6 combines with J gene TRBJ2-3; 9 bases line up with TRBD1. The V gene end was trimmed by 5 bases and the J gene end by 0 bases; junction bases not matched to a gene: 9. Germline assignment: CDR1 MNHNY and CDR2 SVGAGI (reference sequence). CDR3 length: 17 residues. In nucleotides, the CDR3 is TGTGCCAGCAGTCAGGGACAGGGAGGGGTTAGCACAGATACGCAGTATTTT. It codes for CASSQGQGGVSTDTQYF.

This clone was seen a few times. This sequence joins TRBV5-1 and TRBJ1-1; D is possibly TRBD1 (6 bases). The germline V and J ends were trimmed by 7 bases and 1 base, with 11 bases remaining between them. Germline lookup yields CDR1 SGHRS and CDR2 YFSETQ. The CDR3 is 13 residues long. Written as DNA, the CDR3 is TGCGCCAGCGCTATAGGGGGGAACACTGAAGCTTTCTTT. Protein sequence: CASAIGGNTEAFF.

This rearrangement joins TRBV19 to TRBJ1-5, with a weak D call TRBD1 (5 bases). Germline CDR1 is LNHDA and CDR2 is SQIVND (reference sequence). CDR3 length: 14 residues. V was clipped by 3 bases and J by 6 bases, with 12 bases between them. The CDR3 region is CASSMNGGGQPQHF. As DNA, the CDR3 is TGTGCCAGTAGTATGAACGGGGGGGGTCAGCCCCAGCATTTT.